This T cell receptor (beta chain) was found in a study of human T cells and chemical hapten exposure. Study outcomes and limitations: Expanded TCRs grouped into significantly more large CDR3 similarity clusters than controls produced.

Trimming removed 5 bases at V and 4 bases at J, with 18 bases between. The CDR3 sequence is 15 residues long. Germline loops: CDR1 PRHDT, CDR2 FYEKMQ (reference sequence). Documented time point: patch test 1, 2 weeks after DPC sensitization. The treatment is: therapeutic diphenylcyclopropenone sensitization with weekly scalp DPC. Donors, patients with alopecia ranging from 18 to 70 years old and judged suitable for DPC, provided samples. Library preparation tagged each individual cDNA molecule with a unique molecular identifier. TCRdb called the RACE reads again in MiXCR, with one record for every CDR3 protein. The sample shows approximately 70,000 distinct CDR3 sequences, 9.8% of them seen only once. Comments on this clonotype: Its antigen is unknown.

The chain uses TRBV13 and TRBJ2-7, with a tentative D call TRBD1 (6 bases). The specimen was whole blood, collected in connection with sensitization to the hapten diphenylcyclopropenone (DPC). The clonotype originates from a woman in her 40s with alopecia areata. Some clones in this sample may be carry-over from other donors' samples. The CDR3: CASSPRGQVLYEQYF. The CDR3 DNA follows: TGTGCCAGCAGCCCCAGGGGCCAGGTATTGTACGAGCAGTACTTC.